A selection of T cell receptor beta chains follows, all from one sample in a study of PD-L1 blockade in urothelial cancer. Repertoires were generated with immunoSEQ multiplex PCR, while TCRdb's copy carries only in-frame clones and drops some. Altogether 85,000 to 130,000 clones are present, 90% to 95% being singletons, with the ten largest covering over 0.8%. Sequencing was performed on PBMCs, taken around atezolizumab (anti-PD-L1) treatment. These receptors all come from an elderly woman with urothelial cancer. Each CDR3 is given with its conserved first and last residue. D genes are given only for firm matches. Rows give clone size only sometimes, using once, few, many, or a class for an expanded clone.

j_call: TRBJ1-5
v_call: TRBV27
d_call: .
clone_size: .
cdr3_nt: TGTGCCAGCAGTTTAGCGGGTAGGAATCAGCCCCAGCATTTT
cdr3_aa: CASSLAGRNQPQHF

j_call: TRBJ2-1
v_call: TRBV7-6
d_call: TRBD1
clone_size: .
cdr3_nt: TGTGCCAGCAGCTCTCTTCAGGGGGCTTACAATGAGCAGTTCTTC
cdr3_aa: CASSSLQGAYNEQFF

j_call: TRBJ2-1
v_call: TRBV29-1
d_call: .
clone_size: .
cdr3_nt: TGCAGCGTTGAGAAACTAGTCAATGAGCAGTTCTTC
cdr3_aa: CSVEKLVNEQFF

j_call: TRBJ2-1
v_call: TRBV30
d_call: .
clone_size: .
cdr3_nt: TGTGCCTGGGGCGGCGGGGCTCGTAATGAGCAGTTCTTC
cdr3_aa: CAWGGGARNEQFF

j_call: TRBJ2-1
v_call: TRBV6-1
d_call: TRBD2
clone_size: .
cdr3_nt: TGTGCCAGCAGTCTGGAAGGGACTAGCGGCAATGAGCAGTTCTTC
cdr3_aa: CASSLEGTSGNEQFF

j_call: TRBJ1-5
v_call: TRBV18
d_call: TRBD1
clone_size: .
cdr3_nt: TGTGCCAGCTCATCCGACAGGGATGGCAATCAGCCCCAGCATTTT
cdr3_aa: CASSSDRDGNQPQHF

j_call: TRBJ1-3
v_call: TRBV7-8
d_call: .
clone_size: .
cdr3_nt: TGTGCCAGCAGCTTAGATATAATAAACACCATATATTTT
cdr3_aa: CASSLDIINTIYF

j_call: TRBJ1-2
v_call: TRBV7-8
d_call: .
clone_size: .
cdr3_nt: TGTGCCAGCAGCCCCTTACAGGGTCCCCCGACCTTC
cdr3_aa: CASSPLQGPPTF

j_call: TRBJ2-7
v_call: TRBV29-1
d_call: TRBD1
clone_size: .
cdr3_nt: TGCAGCGGGGGGGACAGGGGAGGTTACGAGCAGTACTTC
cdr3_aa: CSGGDRGGYEQYF

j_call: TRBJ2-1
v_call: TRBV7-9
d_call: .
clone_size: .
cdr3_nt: TGTGCCAGCAGCTTCTCCTGGGCTGAGCAGTTCTTC
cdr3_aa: CASSFSWAEQFF

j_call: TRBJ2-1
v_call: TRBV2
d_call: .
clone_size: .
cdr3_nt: TGTGCCACCCAGGGGCTAGCAGCAAACAATGAGCAGTTCTTC
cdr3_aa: CATQGLAANNEQFF

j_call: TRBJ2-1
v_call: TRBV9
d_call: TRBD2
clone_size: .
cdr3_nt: TGTGCCAGCAGCGATATTTCTAGCGGGAGAATCTACAATGAGCAGTTCTTC
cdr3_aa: CASSDISSGRIYNEQFF

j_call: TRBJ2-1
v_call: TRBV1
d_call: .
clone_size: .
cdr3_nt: TGCACCAGCAGCCGTACTAGCGGGTTAAACAATGAGCAGTTCTTC
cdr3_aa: CTSSRTSGLNNEQFF

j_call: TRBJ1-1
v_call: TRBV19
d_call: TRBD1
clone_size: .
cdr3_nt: TGTGCCAGCGCGAACTGGGGACAGGGGAACACTGAAGCTTTCTTT
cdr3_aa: CASANWGQGNTEAFF

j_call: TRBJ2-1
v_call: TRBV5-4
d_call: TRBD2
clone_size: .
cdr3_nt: TGTGCCAGCAGCCCAAATAGCGGGAGTTGGAATGAGCAGTTCTTC
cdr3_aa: CASSPNSGSWNEQFF

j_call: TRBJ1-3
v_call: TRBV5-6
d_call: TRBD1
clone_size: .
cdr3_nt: TGTGCCAGCAGCGCGGCCCCGGGACAGGGACTGGGCTCTGGAAACACCATATATTTT
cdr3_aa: CASSAAPGQGLGSGNTIYF

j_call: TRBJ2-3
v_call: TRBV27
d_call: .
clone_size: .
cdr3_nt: TGTGCCAGCAGTTTCAGGACAGATACGCAGTATTTT
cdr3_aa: CASSFRTDTQYF

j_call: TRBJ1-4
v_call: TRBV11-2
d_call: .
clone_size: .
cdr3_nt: TGTGCCAGCAGTTCACCCGGGGAGGGTGAAAAACTGTTTTTT
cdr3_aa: CASSSPGEGEKLFF

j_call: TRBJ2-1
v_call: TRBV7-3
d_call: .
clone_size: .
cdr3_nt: TGTGCCAGCAGTCCCACCGCGGGCTACGAGCAGTTCTTC
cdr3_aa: CASSPTAGYEQFF

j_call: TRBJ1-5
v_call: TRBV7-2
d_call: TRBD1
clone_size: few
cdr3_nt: TGTGCCAGCAGCTTAGCACAGGGGGGTCAGCCCCAGCATTTT
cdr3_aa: CASSLAQGGQPQHF